These 9 T cell receptor beta chains share one sample of origin, sequenced in a study of identical twins. From the 5' RACE reads, TCRdb called clonotypes with MiXCR, one entry per CDR3 protein. The sample records under 300,000 distinct CDR3 sequences, about 13% being singletons. This sample also belongs to another study, concerning yellow fever vaccine responses in identical twins.

Specimen: memory (CD45RO+) T cells sorted from blood. The receptors come from a woman between 18 and 29 years old in good health.

This clonotype was recorded a few times. V gene TRBV7-2 combines with J gene TRBJ2-1; 8 nucleotides line up with TRBD1. Trimming at V came to 5 bases and at J to 6 bases, leaving 6 bases not matched to a gene. The V gene's germline CDR1 is SGHTA and CDR2 FQGNSA. The CDR3 runs to 14 residues. The CDR3 bases are TGTGCCAGCAGCGCCAGGACAGGGACCAATGAGCAGTTCTTC. Translating it yields CASSARTGTNEQFF.

This clonotype turned up a few times. The chain joins TRBV7-6 to TRBJ2-3; 9 bases align to TRBD2. CDR1 and CDR2 from the germline V gene are SGHVS and FNYEAQ. The CDR3 has 17 amino acids. The V and J ends lost 5 bases and 4 bases, in that order; junction bases with no gene match: 13. The CDR3 here is CASSRRGVAGAPDTQYF. The DNA of the CDR3 is TGTGCCAGCAGCCGTCGGGGAGTAGCGGGGGCCCCAGATACGCAGTATTTT.

The chain uses TRBV3-1 and TRBJ2-7, with a tentative D call TRBD1 (6 bases). Germline V gene sequence: CDR1 LGHDT, CDR2 YNNKEL (reference sequence). V lost 3 bases, J lost 4 bases, and 13 bases lay in between. The CDR3 is 14 amino acids. The CDR3 spells CASSQRQGNYEQYF. The DNA for the CDR3 is TGTGCCAGCAGCCAGAGGCAGGGGAATTACGAGCAGTACTTC.

This clonotype was seen only a few times. The chain links TRBV11-1 to TRBJ1-2; 8 bases agree with TRBD1. The CDR3 is made up of 18 amino acids. Germline CDR1 SGHAT, CDR2 FQDESV (reference sequence). Unmatched junction bases numbered 18, after V lost 7 bases and J lost 2 bases. The DNA for the CDR3 is TGTGCCAGCACCTTGACCCTTGCTCAGACAGGGGAAAACTATGGCTACACCTTC. It specifies CASTLTLAQTGENYGYTF.

The chain couples TRBV19 to TRBJ1-5; a possible D gene is TRBD1 (5 bases). The CDR3 is 13 residues long. CDR1 LNHDA and CDR2 SQIVND come from the germline V gene (reference sequence). V was clipped by 6 bases and J by 9 bases, with 15 bases between them. CDR3 sequence reads: CASRTGPVRPQHF. Written as DNA, the CDR3 is TGTGCCAGTAGGACGGGGCCGGTCAGGCCCCAGCATTTT.

This clonotype was observed a handful of times. The chain recombines TRBV6-6 with TRBJ1-4, with TRBD1 matching 7 bases. The germline V gene has CDR1 MNHNY and CDR2 SVGAGI (reference sequence). With V trimmed by 6 bases and J by 9 bases, 4 bases remained unmatched. This CDR3 is 12 amino acids long. The CDR3 DNA reads TGTGCCAGCAGGCCGGGACAGCAAAAACTGTTTTTT. Protein sequence: CASRPGQQKLFF.

This clonotype has just a few counts. This sequence joins TRBV5-1 and TRBJ2-3; D gene unclear. Germline assignment: CDR1 SGHRS and CDR2 YFSETQ. V lost 2 bases and J 6 bases, leaving 13 bases between the germline ends. The CDR3 spans 14 residues. DNA of the CDR3: TGCGCCAGCAGCTTTGGTCGAAATCAGGATACGCAGTATTTT. Its protein product is CASSFGRNQDTQYF.

This chain uses TRBV15 with TRBJ2-3; 8 bases map to TRBD1. The germline gives CDR1 LNHNV, CDR2 YYDKDF (reference sequence). Trimming removed 2 bases from V and 1 base from J; junction bases left unmatched: 8. The length of the CDR3 is 17 residues. The CDR3 region has the DNA TGTGCCACCAGCAGAAACCGGCAGGGGGCCCGCACAGATACGCAGTATTTT. Residues: CATSRNRQGARTDTQYF.

The table lists this clonotype with many counts. The chain employs TRBV20-1 and TRBJ1-1, with 8 bases matching TRBD1. V shed 5 bases, J shed 4 bases, and the junction held 6 bases outside the gene matches. From germline, CDR1 is DFQATT and CDR2 SNEGSKA (reference sequence). The CDR3 has 13 amino acids. This CDR3 reads CSADRGRSTEAFF. The CDR3 DNA follows: TGCAGTGCTGACAGGGGAAGGAGCACTGAAGCTTTCTTT.